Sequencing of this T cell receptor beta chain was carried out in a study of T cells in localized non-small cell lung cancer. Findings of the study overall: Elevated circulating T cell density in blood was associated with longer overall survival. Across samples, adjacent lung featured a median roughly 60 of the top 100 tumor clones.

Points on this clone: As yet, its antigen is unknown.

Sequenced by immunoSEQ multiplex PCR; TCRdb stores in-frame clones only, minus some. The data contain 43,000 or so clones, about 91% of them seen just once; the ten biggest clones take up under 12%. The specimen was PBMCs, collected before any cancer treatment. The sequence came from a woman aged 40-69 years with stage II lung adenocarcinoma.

CDR3 protein: CASSGQAVYGYTF. For the CDR3, the DNA is TGTGCCAGCAGTGGACAGGCGGTCTATGGCTACACCTTC. The V and J genes are TRBV28 and TRBJ1-2; TRBD1 agrees at 7 bases. Germline V gene sequence: CDR1 MDHEN, CDR2 SYDVKM. V gave up 5 bases and J gave up 4 bases; unmatched junction bases: 4. The CDR3 totals 13 residues.